The T cell receptor beta chain under discussion was sequenced for a study of cytomegalovirus exposure and HLA in healthy donors. There are 14 residues in the CDR3. V lost 3 bases and J 8 bases, leaving 16 bases between the germline ends. Germline CDR1 and CDR2: MNHEY and SMNVEV (reference sequence). PCR primers comprised 60 Vbeta and 13 Jbeta primers. Assay used: immunoSEQ multiplex PCR; TCRdb lists only in-frame clones, some missing. Of around 100,000 clones in the sample, about three quarters were seen once. J is TRBJ1-2 and V is TRBV27; D is unclear. The sample taken for sequencing was PBMCs. This sequence was found in a man aged 55 to 69 in good health and CMV-seropositive. The CDR3 loop reads CASSLSRNYGGYTF. CDR3 sequence (DNA): TGTGCCAGCAGTTTGTCACGTAACTATGGCGGCTACACCTTC.